A single sample gave rise to the 24 T cell receptor beta chains below, sequenced in a study of blood T cell repertoires in COVID-19. Sequencing was performed with immunoSEQ multiplex PCR; in TCRdb, only in-frame clones are kept and a portion is missing. This table has 90,000 to 100,000 clones, roughly 84% appearing once. The sample was peripheral blood. Every receptor here comes from a man in his 70s with active or convalescent COVID-19.

The rearrangement joins TRBV19 to TRBJ1-2; D remains unclear. The CDR3 runs to 13 residues. Trimming took 4 bases from V and 3 from J, leaving 9 bases between them. Germline CDR1 and CDR2: LNHDA and SQIVND (reference sequence). CDR3 in amino acids: CASSTAGDYGYTF. The CDR3 region has the DNA TGTGCCAGTAGTACAGCCGGGGACTATGGCTACACCTTC.

This chain joins TRBV6-5 and TRBJ1-1, with a tentative D call TRBD1 (6 bases). CDR1 and CDR2 (germline): MNHEY, SVGAGI. Trimming took 6 bases from V and 7 from J, leaving 18 bases between them. This CDR3 is built from 14 residues. The DNA of the CDR3 is TGTGCCAGCAGCCCCCGGGGGGCGGAAATTGAAGCTTTCTTT. Its protein is CASSPRGAEIEAFF.

CDR3 residues: CASSLMAGAAETQYF. CDR3 coding DNA: TGTGCCAGCAGCTTGATGGCGGGGGCGGCAGAGACCCAGTACTTC. J is TRBJ2-5 and V is TRBV11-2, with a tentative D call TRBD2 (7 bases). Germline lookup yields CDR1 SGHAT and CDR2 FQNNGV. V was shortened by 3 bases and J by 4 bases, with 15 bases between the two germline ends. This CDR3 region has 15 residues.

The rearrangement joins TRBV6-6 to TRBJ2-1; 13 nucleotides agree with TRBD2. Germline trimming cut 0 bases from V and 7 bases from J; bases unmatched to any gene: 3. The germline gives CDR1 MNHNY, CDR2 SVGAGI (reference sequence). The CDR3 is made up of 16 amino acids. The CDR3 bases are TGTGCCAGCAGTTACTCCCGACTAGCGGGGGGTAATGAGCAGTTCTTC. This sequence encodes CASSYSRLAGGNEQFF.

The CDR3 loop reads CASGLGSATDTQYF. The CDR3 coding sequence is TGTGCCAGCGGACTAGGGTCTGCCACAGATACGCAGTATTTT. The chain recombines TRBV28 with TRBJ2-3; 7 bases are a match to TRBD2. V trimming: 8 bases; J trimming: 2 bases; junction bases outside the gene matches: 7. CDR3 length: 14 residues. CDR1 and CDR2 (germline): MDHEN, SYDVKM.

The chain employs TRBV7-9 and TRBJ2-3, with TRBD2 matching over 8 bases. V was clipped by 1 base and J by 5 bases; unmatched bases: 5. The CDR3 contains 15 residues. The germline gives CDR1 SEHNR, CDR2 FQNEAQ (reference sequence). This chain's CDR3 is CASSLVKAGEDTQYF. The CDR3 DNA reads TGTGCCAGCAGCTTAGTGAAAGCGGGGGAAGATACGCAGTATTTT.

A few counts support this clone. In DNA, the CDR3 is TGTGCCAGCAGCCACGCTGCCCGGGAGACCCAGTACTTC. Translation gives CASSHAARETQYF. The rearrangement joins TRBV5-4 to TRBJ2-5; D remains unclear. Germline CDR1 and CDR2: SGHNT and YYREEE (reference sequence). Trimming pared 4 bases from V and 5 bases from J, leaving 12 bases between. The CDR3 contains 13 residues.

The J gene is TRBJ1-2, the V gene TRBV2, with D perhaps TRBD1 (6 bases). The CDR3 extends over 14 amino acids. The germline V gene encodes CDR1 SNHLY and CDR2 FYNNEI. V lost 7 bases and J 5 bases, leaving 17 bases between the germline ends. This CDR3 is CASTWRGGTYGYTF. CDR3 bases: TGTGCCAGCACCTGGAGGGGAGGGACATATGGCTACACCTTC. Supplemented by reference TRBV2 and TRBJ1-2, the full variable domain reads EPEVTQTPSHQVTQMGQEVILRCVPISNHLYFYWYRQILGQKVEFLVSFYNNEISEKSEIFDDQFSVERPDGSNFTLKIRSTKLEDSAMYFCASTWRGGTYGYTFGSGTRLTVV.

This chain links TRBV2 with TRBJ1-1; perhaps TRBD1 as D (5 bases). The CDR3 totals 11 residues. The germline V gene has CDR1 SNHLY and CDR2 FYNNEI. Trimming took 3 bases from V and 10 from J, leaving 9 bases between them. Here the CDR3 reads CASSESGSAFF. CDR3 DNA: TGTGCCAGCAGTGAGTCAGGGTCAGCTTTCTTT.

The chain carries TRBV19 and TRBJ1-5, with a tentative D call TRBD1 (6 bases). The germline V gene encodes CDR1 LNHDA and CDR2 SQIVND (reference sequence). The ends were cut back, 6 bases at V and 6 bases at J, with 15 bases in the middle. This CDR3 is 14 amino acids long. CDR3 sequence: CASSTTGGSQPQHF. The CDR3, as DNA: TGTGCCAGTAGCACGACAGGCGGTAGTCAGCCCCAGCATTTT.

J is TRBJ2-7 and V is TRBV18; weak D call: TRBD2 (5 bases). V lost 1 base, J lost 4 bases, and 14 bases lay in between. In germline, CDR1 is KGHSH, CDR2 LQKENI. This CDR3 contains 15 residues. Written as DNA, the CDR3 is TGTGCCAGCTCACCACAGGGAGCTCTACCATACGAGCAGTACTTC. This codes for CASSPQGALPYEQYF.

The chain is built from TRBV5-1 and TRBJ2-5, with 9 bases aligning to TRBD2. In germline, CDR1 is SGHRS, CDR2 YFSETQ. This CDR3 is 15 amino acids long. The V and J ends lost 2 bases and 4 bases, in that order; junction bases with no gene match: 6. CDR3: CASSFSSGGRETQYF. The CDR3 bases are TGCGCCAGCAGCTTCTCAAGCGGGGGGAGAGAGACCCAGTACTTC.

V is TRBV6-2 or TRBV6-3 and J is TRBJ2-3; 8 bases agree with TRBD2. V lost 6 bases and J lost 4; bases outside the gene matches: 9. This CDR3 has 15 residues. CDR1 MNHEY and CDR2 SVGEGT come from the germline V gene. Written as DNA, the CDR3 is TGTGCCAGCAGCGCCCGGGGGGGTTTAGCAGATACGCAGTATTTT. It is translated as CASSARGGLADTQYF.

The chain couples TRBV9 to TRBJ1-4; D is unresolved. Per the germline V gene, CDR1 is SGDLS and CDR2 is YYNGEE. This CDR3 comprises 16 residues. V lost 0 bases and J 0 bases, leaving 9 bases between the germline ends. This chain's CDR3 is CASSVAPSTTNEKLFF. In DNA form, the CDR3 reads TGTGCCAGCAGCGTAGCGCCGTCTACAACTAATGAAAAACTGTTTTTT.

This rearrangement joins TRBV7-9 to TRBJ2-7, with 8 bases identical to TRBD2. V gave up 1 base and J gave up 5 bases; unmatched junction bases: 10. CDR1 is SEHNR, CDR2 FQNEAQ, per germline (reference sequence). CDR3 size: 16 residues. The CDR3 bases are TGTGCCAGCAGCTTAGACAGGCCGGGGGGGCCAGACGAGCAGTACTTC. It translates to CASSLDRPGGPDEQYF. Variable domain in full (rest from reference TRBV7-9 and TRBJ2-7): DTGVSQNPRHKITKRGQNVTFRCDPISEHNRLYWYRQTLGQGPEFLTYFQNEAQLEKSRLLSDRFSAERPKGSFSTLEIQRTEQGDSAMYLCASSLDRPGGPDEQYFGPGTRLTVT.

This clone was seen just once. This chain links TRBV20-1 with TRBJ2-3; 8 bases are shared with TRBD1. V was pared by 3 bases and J by 1 base, with 3 bases of the junction left unmatched. Germline V gene lookup returns CDR1 DFQATT and CDR2 SNEGSKA (reference sequence). This CDR3 is 14 amino acids long. CDR3 DNA sequence: TGCAGTGCTAGTTGGGGACAGGGCACAGATACGCAGTATTTT. It is translated as CSASWGQGTDTQYF.

The J gene is TRBJ1-2, the V gene TRBV5-6; TRBD1 matches 9 bases. From germline, CDR1 is SGHDT and CDR2 YYEEEE. Trimming took 0 bases from V and 5 from J; bases not matched to a gene: 11. This CDR3 contains 17 residues. CDR3 nucleotide sequence: TGTGCCAGCAGCTTGGCCGTCGGGGGACAGGGACGATATGGCTACACCTTC. This gives the protein CASSLAVGGQGRYGYTF.

This clone was counted a few times. The chain employs TRBV6-6 and TRBJ1-5; 9 bases match TRBD1. Germline V gene lookup returns CDR1 MNHNY and CDR2 SVGAGI (reference sequence). The CDR3 runs 16 residues. The junction had 10 bases not matched to a gene; V was cut back by 6 bases and J by 4 bases. In DNA, the CDR3 is TGTGCCAGCAGCCATCGGGGGACAGGGACGAATCAGCCCCAGCATTTT. This gives the protein CASSHRGTGTNQPQHF.

V is TRBV7-3 and J is TRBJ1-1; D gene unclear. Deletions cut 2 bases from V and 5 bases from J, with 9 bases between. CDR3 length equals 13 residues. Germline values: CDR1 SGHTA, CDR2 FQGTGA. CDR3 residues: CASSLLSNTEAFF. CDR3 bases: TGTGCCAGCAGCTTACTATCGAATACTGAAGCTTTCTTT.

The J gene is TRBJ2-1, the V gene TRBV18; D might be TRBD2 (6 bases). The CDR3 consists of 14 residues. CDR1 KGHSH and CDR2 LQKENI come from the germline V gene. The V and J ends lost 3 bases and 5 bases respectively, with 11 bases between them. CDR3 protein: CASSPSLANNEQFF. As DNA, the CDR3 is TGTGCCAGCTCACCCTCCCTAGCGAACAATGAGCAGTTCTTC.

This clone was counted a single time. The gene calls are TRBV6-1 and TRBJ1-2; D remains ambiguous. Trimming took off 3 bases at V and 4 bases at J, with 6 bases between the two ends. Germline V gives CDR1 MNHNS, CDR2 SASEGT. The CDR3 covers 12 residues. CDR3 DNA sequence: TGTGCCAGCAGTGACAGTACCTATGGCTACACCTTC. Translating it yields CASSDSTYGYTF.

This chain links TRBV2 with TRBJ1-2; 9 positions match TRBD1. The CDR3 is 14 amino acids. V shed 5 bases, J shed 1 base, and the junction held 2 bases outside the gene matches. Germline V gives CDR1 SNHLY, CDR2 FYNNEI. The CDR3 region has the DNA TGTGCCAGCAGTCTGGACAGGGGTAACTATGGCTACACCTTC. This gives the protein CASSLDRGNYGYTF.

The V and J genes are TRBV7-2 and TRBJ1-1, with D possibly TRBD1 on 6 matching bases. CDR1 is SGHTA, CDR2 FQGNSA, per germline. The germline V and J ends were trimmed by 2 bases and 7 bases, with 11 bases remaining between them. The CDR3 loop spans 13 amino acids. Here the CDR3 DNA reads TGTGCCAGCAGCTTACAGGGGTGGATTGAAGCTTTCTTT. This encodes CASSLQGWIEAFF.

This clone has just one count. The V and J genes are TRBV3-1 (or the pseudogene TRBV3-2) and TRBJ1-1, with 9 bases aligning to TRBD1. The ends lost 4 bases at V and 6 bases at J; junction bases unmatched: 9. Germline V gene lookup returns CDR1 LGHDT and CDR2 YNNKEL (reference sequence). The CDR3 sequence is 15 residues long. CDR3: CASSRQDRGLPEAFF. In DNA, the CDR3 is TGTGCCAGCAGCCGGCAGGACAGGGGCCTGCCTGAAGCTTTCTTT.